This TCR beta chain appears in the sequencing data of a study of T cells expressing NK-cell markers. TCRdb reprocessed the 5' RACE reads and stores each CDR3 protein as one record, lacking DNA. Recorded for this sample: some 600,000 distinct CDR3 sequences. The TCR originated in a man aged 18 to 29 in good health. Material for sequencing was blood T cells: a sorted CD56 or NKG2C T cell subset, CD4+ or CD8+ T cells, or bulk PBMC T cells (not recorded which).

The CDR3 protein is CASSGGLAVRETQYF. The chain has TRBV5-1 and TRBJ2-5; the TCRdb call, TRBD2, lacks DNA for checking. Germline values: CDR1 SGHRS, CDR2 YFSETQ. This CDR3 has 15 amino acids.